The next 20 T cell receptor beta chains were all read from a single sample in a study of regulatory T cells in long-lasting Graves disease. Time point specified: newly diagnosed GD, antithyroid drugs for less than 3 months. Isolated PBMC RNA provided the starting material for the TCR library. Arm-PCR of CDR3 regions and iRepertoire HTBI primers were used to build TCR beta libraries. A single record per CDR3 protein comes from TCRdb applying MiXCR to the multiplex PCR reads. The sample includes some 500,000 distinct CDR3 sequences, about 13% of them seen just once. These data are also associated with another study on T cells in Graves' hyperthyroidism and ophthalmopathy.

The sample here was peripheral blood mononuclear cells (PBMCs), taken at new diagnosis, from a patient treated with antithyroid drugs. The receptors come from a man aged 30-40 years with Graves disease.

Ten or more counts support this clonotype. The chain carries TRBV2 and TRBJ2-4, with D perhaps TRBD1 (5 bases). Per the germline V gene, CDR1 is SNHLY and CDR2 is FYNNEI. This CDR3 comprises 15 residues. V gave up 2 bases and J gave up 1 base, with 9 bases separating them. The CDR3 loop reads CASSEKGPAKNIQYF. CDR3 DNA sequence: TGTGCCAGCAGTGAAAAGGGGCCGGCCAAAAACATTCAGTACTTC.

The chain joins TRBV28 to TRBJ1-6; D is unclear. The ends were cut back, 7 bases at V and 13 bases at J, with 11 bases in the middle. The CDR3 loop spans 11 amino acids. CDR1 MDHEN and CDR2 SYDVKM come from the germline V gene. CDR3 DNA sequence: TGTGCCAGCAATGAGGGCGGTCCCCTCCACTTT. As protein: CASNEGGPLHF.

The rearrangement joins TRBV5-1 to TRBJ1-1, with D unclear. Trimming pared 0 bases from V and 1 base from J, leaving 7 bases between. Per the germline V gene, CDR1 is SGHRS and CDR2 is YFSETQ. The CDR3 loop spans 14 amino acids. CDR3 sequence (DNA): TGCGCCAGCAGCTTGGCCACACAGAACACTGAAGCTTTCTTT. This translates into CASSLATQNTEAFF.

This clonotype was seen ten or more times. The V call is TRBV28, the J call TRBJ1-2; tentatively, D is TRBD1 (5 bases). Trimming pared 6 bases from V and 4 bases from J, leaving 18 bases between. This CDR3 is built from 15 residues. Germline CDR1 reads MDHEN; CDR2 reads SYDVKM. CDR3 region: CASRESVAGGYGYTF. CDR3 coding DNA: TGTGCCAGCAGGGAGAGCGTTGCGGGGGGCTATGGCTACACCTTC.

This clonotype was detected many times. The chain recombines TRBV20-1 with TRBJ1-4; possible D gene TRBD1, 6 bases. V was clipped by 3 bases and J by 0 bases, with 20 bases between them. This CDR3 spans 18 amino acids. The V gene's germline CDR1 is DFQATT and CDR2 SNEGSKA (reference sequence). The CDR3 region is CSARGTHRDVATNEKLFF. For the CDR3, the DNA is TGCAGTGCTAGGGGGACCCACAGGGACGTTGCAACTAATGAAAAACTGTTTTTT.

This clonotype was picked up many times. This chain uses TRBV6-2 or TRBV6-3 with TRBJ2-1; 10 bases fit TRBD2. Losses at the gene ends were 8 bases for V and 6 bases for J; bases not matched to a gene: 13. CDR3 size: 16 residues. From germline, CDR1 is MNHEY and CDR2 SVGEGT. In DNA form, the CDR3 reads TGTGCCAGCGCTATGGGGCCCGGACTAGCGGCCAATGAGCAGTTCTTC. It is translated as CASAMGPGLAANEQFF.

This sequence joins TRBV24-1 and TRBJ2-1; 9 bases map to TRBD1. The J call may be incorrect, as the DNA end agrees better with TRBJ2-5. This CDR3 has 15 amino acids. The germline gives CDR1 KGHDR, CDR2 SFDVKD. Written as DNA, the CDR3 is TGTGCCACCAGTGGAGCGGGACAGGGCTGGGAGACCCAGTACTTC. Translation: CATSGAGQGWETQYF.

This clonotype was observed many times. The rearrangement joins TRBV10-1 to TRBJ2-3; tentatively, D is TRBD1 (6 bases). Trimming left V 6 bases short and J 0 bases short, with 10 bases between. CDR3 length: 14 residues. Germline V gene data show CDR1 as WNHNN and CDR2 as SYGVQD (reference sequence). CDR3: CASSDRLSTDTQYF. CDR3 nucleotides: TGCGCCAGCAGCGACAGGCTGAGCACAGATACGCAGTATTTT.

There are many counts of this clonotype. The chain combines TRBV5-1 with TRBJ2-7; TRBD2 matches at 8 bases. The CDR3 runs 17 residues. The ends lost 4 bases at V and 6 bases at J; junction bases unmatched: 18. Germline V gives CDR1 SGHRS, CDR2 YFSETQ. In nucleotides, the CDR3 is TGCGCCAGCAGCCCCGGAGTGGGTAGCGGGATCTCCCTCGAGCAGTACTTC. Its protein is CASSPGVGSGISLEQYF.

Here the CDR3 reads CASSSQAGGRDEQFF. The DNA of the CDR3 is TGTGCCAGCAGCTCTCAAGCGGGAGGGCGCGATGAGCAGTTCTTC. V usage is TRBV9 and J usage is TRBJ2-1; 10 positions match TRBD2. Germline assignment: CDR1 SGDLS and CDR2 YYNGEE. The CDR3 totals 15 residues. V was clipped by 4 bases and J by 8 bases; unmatched bases: 9.

This clonotype has ten or more counts. The chain uses TRBV25-1 and TRBJ2-7, with D maybe TRBD1 (5 bases). In germline, CDR1 is MGHDK, CDR2 SYGVNS. The CDR3 has 16 amino acids. The V end lost 4 bases, the J end lost 0 bases, and 16 bases lay between the germline ends. The CDR3 spells CASSGTAGKPSYEQYF. The CDR3 DNA reads TGTGCCAGCAGTGGCACGGCAGGGAAGCCCTCCTACGAGCAGTACTTC.

V gene TRBV27 combines with J gene TRBJ2-1; D remains unclear. The germline gives CDR1 MNHEY, CDR2 SMNVEV (reference sequence). The length of the CDR3 is 13 residues. The V end lost 5 bases, the J end lost 1 base, and 6 bases lay between the germline ends. In nucleotides, the CDR3 is TGTGCCAGCAGTCAATGGTCCTACAATGAGCAGTTCTTC. Translated, it gives CASSQWSYNEQFF.

This clonotype was picked up a small number of times. The V gene is TRBV14, the J gene TRBJ1-1; a weak D match, TRBD1 (6 bases). Germline CDR1 and CDR2: SGHDN and FVKESK. Between the trimmed V and J ends, which lost 1 base and 1 base, there was a span of 10 bases. This CDR3 region has 15 residues. Here the CDR3 DNA reads TGTGCCAGCAGCCAAGTGTGGACAGAGAACACTGAAGCTTTCTTT. It yields the protein CASSQVWTENTEAFF.

This clonotype was found many times. J is TRBJ2-1 and V is TRBV12-5, with D unclear. Germline CDR1 and CDR2: LGHNT and FRNRAP. V shed 7 bases and J shed 6 bases, with 10 bases lying between them. The CDR3 length is 12 residues. CDR3 coding DNA: TGTGCTAGTGCTATTTCCGGCAATGAGCAGTTCTTC. Protein product: CASAISGNEQFF.

This clonotype was recorded many times. The V call is TRBV7-9, the J call TRBJ2-7; D might be TRBD1 or TRBD2, each matching 5 bases. The V and J ends lost 6 bases and 1 base respectively, with 13 bases between them. The CDR3 runs to 14 residues. Looked up from germline, CDR1 is SEHNR and CDR2 is FQNEAQ (reference sequence). In nucleotides, the CDR3 is TGTGCCAGCAGAGGCCGGGACGGATCCTACGAGCAGTACTTC. It translates to CASRGRDGSYEQYF.

This clonotype was detected only a few times. This sequence joins TRBV20-1 and TRBJ1-6; 10 bases are a match to TRBD1. V trimming: 6 bases; J trimming: 7 bases; junction bases outside the gene matches: 6. The CDR3 has 14 amino acids. Germline V CDR1 and CDR2: DFQATT, SNEGSKA (reference sequence). The CDR3 coding sequence is TGCAGTGCCTATCCGGGACAGGGGAATTCACCCCTCCACTTT. Its protein is CSAYPGQGNSPLHF.

The V call is TRBV10-3, the J call TRBJ1-2, with a possible D match to TRBD1 (6 bases). The germline gives CDR1 ENHRY, CDR2 SYGVKD. There are 14 residues in the CDR3. Trimming shortened V by 2 bases and J by 8 bases, and 15 bases separated the two germline ends. The DNA for the CDR3 is TGTGCCATCAGTGAGCGGACAGACAACCTGGGCTACACCTTC. The encoded protein is CAISERTDNLGYTF.

The chain employs TRBV9 and TRBJ1-5, with D possibly matching TRBD1 (6 bases). The CDR3 consists of 14 residues. Germline values: CDR1 SGDLS, CDR2 YYNGEE. The V end was cut by 3 bases, the J end by 9 bases, with 16 bases between. The CDR3 loop reads CASSAGQPPGPQHF. The CDR3 DNA reads TGTGCCAGCAGCGCCGGACAGCCCCCAGGGCCCCAGCATTTT. The full variable domain, in which reference TRBV9 and TRBJ1-5 provide the parts outside the CDR3, is DSGVTQTPKHLITATGQRVTLRCSPRSGDLSVYWYQQSLDQGLQFLIQYYNGEERAKGNILERFSAQQFPDLHSELNLSSLELGDSALYFCASSAGQPPGPQHFGDGTRLSIL.

The chain couples TRBV27 to TRBJ1-2; TRBD1 is a possible D gene (5 bases). Germline V gene sequence: CDR1 MNHEY, CDR2 SMNVEV (reference sequence). This CDR3 region has 14 residues. V lost 3 bases and J lost 6, with 14 bases in between. The chain's CDR3 is CASSLRGREDGYTF. CDR3 coding DNA: TGTGCCAGCAGTTTGAGGGGCAGGGAAGATGGCTACACCTTC.

This clonotype was counted a few times. This rearrangement joins TRBV15 to TRBJ2-7; the D is unclear. Germline-derived CDR1 and CDR2 are LNHNV and YYDKDF (reference sequence). V was shortened by 0 bases and J by 2 bases, with 8 bases between the two germline ends. The CDR3 covers 14 residues. The CDR3 DNA reads TGTGCCACCAGCAGAGAAAAAGGACCCTACGAGCAGTACTTC. As protein: CATSREKGPYEQYF.